This TCR beta chain was profiled in a study of PD-1 and CTLA-4 blockade in melanoma. Germline CDR1 reads GTSNPN; CDR2 reads SVGIG (reference sequence). Trimming cost V 7 bases and J 1 base, with 10 bases left between them. The CDR3 consists of 12 residues. This table comes from immunoSEQ multiplex PCR, and its TCRdb copy is limited to in-frame clones, with some not included. Of about 30,000 clones detected, roughly 89% appear once; the ten largest clones hold over 7%. This TCR was sampled from a human donor with melanoma. The gene calls are TRBV30 and TRBJ1-1; D unresolved. The sample consisted of CD8+ T cells from peripheral blood, taken before anti-PD-1 treatment. CDR3 residues: CASNTENTEAFF. The CDR3 DNA sequence: TGTGCCTCAAATACAGAGAACACTGAAGCTTTCTTT.